The 18 T cell receptor beta chains listed next were all sequenced from one sample in a study of blood T cells in healthy people across ages. A sample-barcoded 5' primer and a J-beta primer mix were used in a second PCR of roughly 6 to 11 cycles. TCRdb ran MiXCR on the 5' RACE reads and lists one entry per CDR3 protein. Of some 1.1 million distinct CDR3 sequences in the sample, under 40% were seen once. Material for sequencing was blood. Every receptor here comes from a man aged 18 to 29 in good health.

The V call is TRBV19, the J call TRBJ1-5; 9 nucleotides agree with TRBD1. There are 14 residues in the CDR3. Germline V gives CDR1 LNHDA, CDR2 SQIVND (reference sequence). Trimming removed 7 bases from V and 7 bases from J; junction bases left unmatched: 8. The CDR3 is CASTWDRERQPQHF. In DNA form, the CDR3 reads TGTGCCAGTACCTGGGACAGGGAAAGGCAGCCCCAGCATTTT.

This clonotype was counted between two and nine times. The chain has TRBV20-1 and TRBJ2-6, with 9 bases fitting TRBD1. The CDR3 extends over 17 amino acids. Trimming took 3 bases from V and 2 from J; bases not matched to a gene: 8. Germline V lookup: CDR1 DFQATT, CDR2 SNEGSKA (reference sequence). The DNA of the CDR3 is TGCAGTGCTAGTGACGGGACAGGGCGAACTGGGGCCAACGTCCTGACTTTC. The encoded protein is CSASDGTGRTGANVLTF.

The table lists this clonotype with a few counts. The chain is built from TRBV5-5 and TRBJ1-5; D gene ambiguous. CDR1 is SGHKS, CDR2 YYEKEE, per germline (reference sequence). The CDR3 has 15 residues. Trimming took off 0 bases at V and 1 base at J, with 8 bases between the two ends. The CDR3 DNA reads TGTGCCAGCAGCTTGGGGTTCGGAAGCAATCAGCCCCAGCATTTT. Translating it yields CASSLGFGSNQPQHF.

V gene TRBV14 combines with J gene TRBJ2-3, with a weak D call TRBD2 (6 bases). Trimming shortened V by 4 bases and J by 2 bases, and 10 bases separated the two germline ends. Per the germline V gene, CDR1 is SGHDN and CDR2 is FVKESK. The CDR3 length is 14 residues. The DNA for the CDR3 is TGTGCCAGCAGCCGCCGGGAGCACACAGATACGCAGTATTTT. It encodes CASSRREHTDTQYF.

The chain uses TRBV11-2 and TRBJ2-1; D possibly corresponds to TRBD1 (5 bases). This CDR3 comprises 14 residues. The germline V gene encodes CDR1 SGHAT and CDR2 FQNNGV. V was cut by 11 bases and J by 3 bases, with 17 bases left in between. CDR3 sequence (DNA): TGTGCCGGAGCAAAGGGGCCAAACTACAATGAGCAGTTCTTC. It translates to CAGAKGPNYNEQFF. Together with reference TRBV11-2 and TRBJ2-1, the CDR3 gives the full variable domain: EAGVAQSPRYKIIEKRQSVAFWCNPISGHATLYWYQQILGQGPKLLIQFQNNGVVDDSQLPKDRFSAERLKGVDSTLKIQPAKLEDSAVYLCAGAKGPNYNEQFFGPGTRLTVL.

The V and J genes are TRBV12-3 or TRBV12-4 and TRBJ1-5; 12 bases agree with TRBD1. With 4 bases clipped from V and 6 bases from J, the junction kept 7 bases outside the gene matches. The CDR3 runs 16 residues. The CDR3 loop is CASSSAGQGAPQPQHF. The DNA for the CDR3 is TGTGCCAGCAGTTCGGCGGGACAGGGGGCTCCTCAGCCCCAGCATTTT.

V is TRBV7-2 and J is TRBJ2-1, with D uncertain. The CDR3 is made up of 14 amino acids. Deletions cut 1 base from V and 5 bases from J, with 9 bases between. CDR1 SGHTA and CDR2 FQGNSA come from the germline V gene. Here the CDR3 reads CASSLVAANNEQFF. The CDR3 DNA reads TGTGCCAGCAGCTTAGTAGCTGCTAACAATGAGCAGTTCTTC. The entire variable domain, with the rest obtained from reference TRBV7-2 and TRBJ2-1, is as follows: GAGVSQSPSNKVTEKGKDVELRCDPISGHTALYWYRQSLGQGLEFLIYFQGNSAPDKSGLPSDRFSAERTGGSVSTLTIQRTQQEDSAVYLCASSLVAANNEQFFGPGTRLTVL.

The J gene is TRBJ2-5, the V gene TRBV5-1; the D gene is possibly TRBD2 (6 bases). V gave up 0 bases and J gave up 1 base, with 10 bases separating them. The germline V gene encodes CDR1 SGHRS and CDR2 YFSETQ. The CDR3 is 15 residues long. The chain's CDR3 is CASSLGRGGQETQYF. The CDR3 DNA is TGCGCCAGCAGCTTGGGAAGGGGAGGCCAAGAGACCCAGTACTTC.

J is TRBJ1-2 and V is TRBV7-9; D perhaps matches TRBD1 (6 bases). This CDR3 is 14 amino acids long. The V gene's germline CDR1 is SEHNR and CDR2 FQNEAQ (reference sequence). V gave up 5 bases and J gave up 4 bases, with 14 bases separating them. The CDR3 sequence: CASSQDSFSYGYTF. In nucleotides, the CDR3 is TGTGCCAGCAGCCAGGACAGCTTCTCCTATGGCTACACCTTC.

The chain joins TRBV7-2 to TRBJ1-1; no clear D gene. CDR3 size: 14 residues. Germline CDR1 and CDR2: SGHTA and FQGNSA. V lost 5 bases and J 7 bases, leaving 17 bases between the germline ends. DNA of the CDR3: TGTGCCAGCAGCCCTACTGTCCTACGAGGTGAAGCTTTCTTT. Residues: CASSPTVLRGEAFF.

The genes are TRBV9 and TRBJ2-6; no clear D gene. The ends were cut back, 3 bases at V and 0 bases at J, with 22 bases in the middle. Germline V lookup: CDR1 SGDLS, CDR2 YYNGEE. This CDR3 spans 20 amino acids. CDR3 sequence (DNA): TGTGCCAGCAGCGATCACCTGGAGCAGCCCCATACCTCTGGGGCCAACGTCCTGACTTTC. Its translation: CASSDHLEQPHTSGANVLTF.

This clonotype showed up just a few times. The chain is built from TRBV5-1 and TRBJ2-7; D perhaps matches TRBD1 (6 bases). Germline lookup yields CDR1 SGHRS and CDR2 YFSETQ. V lost 6 bases, J lost 0 bases, and 19 bases lay in between. This CDR3 contains 16 residues. For the CDR3, the DNA is TGCGCCAGCAATATCAAAGCGGACAGTAACTCCTACGAGCAGTACTTC. Translation gives CASNIKADSNSYEQYF. The whole variable domain, filled in from reference TRBV5-1 and TRBJ2-7, reads KAGVTQTPRYLIKTRGQQVTLSCSPISGHRSVSWYQQTPGQGLQFLFEYFSETQRNKGNFPGRFSGRQFSNSRSEMNVSTLELGDSALYLCASNIKADSNSYEQYFGPGTRLTVT.

The J gene is TRBJ2-7, the V gene TRBV6-5, with 10 positions matching TRBD1. CDR3 length: 15 residues. V was clipped by 6 bases and J by 7 bases; unmatched bases: 12. CDR1 is MNHEY, CDR2 SVGAGI, per germline. CDR3 sequence (DNA): TGTGCCAGCAGGGAGCGGGACAGGGGTTGGAATGAGCAGTACTTC. This codes for CASRERDRGWNEQYF.

This clonotype turned up a few times. The V call is TRBV12-3 or TRBV12-4, the J call TRBJ2-7; TRBD1 matches at 11 bases. V was pared by 8 bases and J by 5 bases, with 8 bases of the junction left unmatched. The CDR3 runs 14 residues. The CDR3 DNA follows: TGTGCCAGCGGGAGGACAGGGGGCATGAACGAGCAGTACTTC. Translated, it gives CASGRTGGMNEQYF.

The sample holds one count of this clonotype. The chain combines TRBV19 with TRBJ1-1; TRBD1 might be the D (6 bases). Trimming removed 5 bases from V and 1 base from J, with 11 bases in between. There are 14 residues in the CDR3. The germline V gene encodes CDR1 LNHDA and CDR2 SQIVND (reference sequence). In nucleotides, the CDR3 is TGTGCCAGTAGTGCCGACAGGCCGAACACTGAAGCTTTCTTT. Protein: CASSADRPNTEAFF. Complete variable domain (other parts from reference TRBV19 and TRBJ1-1): DGGITQSPKYLFRKEGQNVTLSCEQNLNHDAMYWYRQDPGQGLRLIYYSQIVNDFQKGDIAEGYSVSREKKESFPLTVTSAQKNPTAFYLCASSADRPNTEAFFGQGTRLTVV.

DNA of the CDR3: TGTGCCAGCAGTTCACTATACCGGGGCTACGAGCAGTACTTC. This gives the protein CASSSLYRGYEQYF. The chain has TRBV6-2 or TRBV6-3 and TRBJ2-7; tentative D call: TRBD2 (5 bases). V lost 4 bases to trimming and J lost 3 bases, with 13 bases between them. Germline CDR1 and CDR2: MNHEY and SVGEGT. CDR3 size: 14 residues.

J is TRBJ2-1 and V is TRBV21-1; the D call in the table, TRBD2, was not verified against the DNA. The DNA end lines up better with TRBJ2-7; the J call may be wrong. TRBV21-1 is labeled a pseudogene. The CDR3 spans 15 residues. CDR3 region: CATQNPSSEYNEQYF. CDR3 in DNA: TGTGCCACCCAAAACCCTTCTAGCGAGTACAATGAGCAGTACTTC.

Regarding this clonotype: The junction does not match germline at one end; this may be a read error. V gene TRBV7-2 combines with J gene TRBJ2-3; 7 bases fit TRBD2. The CDR3 is 16 amino acids. CDR1 and CDR2 from the germline V gene are SGHTA and FQGNSA. The CDR3 sequence: CASSSSGATSTDTRYF. In DNA, the CDR3 is TGTGCCAGCAGCTCGAGCGGGGCGACTAGCACAGATACGCGGTATTTT.